What follows are 10 T cell receptor beta chains derived from one specimen sequenced in a study of breast tumors, draining lymph nodes, adjacent tissues. MiXCR, run by TCRdb on the multiplex PCR reads, gives a single entry per CDR3 protein. The data hold under 15,000 distinct CDR3 sequences, with under 40% observed a single time. The sequenced material came from breast tumor tissue. These receptors were taken from a female donor with breast cancer. Some clones in this sample may be carry-over from other donors' samples.

About this clonotype: At one of its ends the junction is not consistent with the germline gene, which may arise from a read error. The rearrangement links TRBV5-6 to TRBJ1-2; 7 nucleotides align to TRBD1. Germline values: CDR1 SGHDT, CDR2 YYEEEE. This CDR3 has 14 amino acids. The CDR3 bases are TGTGCCAGCAGCTCTACAGGGGACGGCTATGGCCACACCTTC. Residues: CASSSTGDGYGHTF.

In this sample, this clonotype turned up many times. V is TRBV5-5 and J is TRBJ2-1, with 14 bases aligning to TRBD2. Per the germline V gene, CDR1 is SGHKS and CDR2 is YYEKEE (reference sequence). Trimming took 1 base from V and 6 from J; bases not matched to a gene: 6. CDR3 size: 17 residues. The CDR3 loop reads CASSLTGTSGSGNEQFF. The CDR3 DNA reads as TGTGCCAGCAGCTTGACCGGGACTAGCGGGAGCGGCAATGAGCAGTTCTTC. Together with reference TRBV5-5 and TRBJ2-1, the CDR3 gives the full variable domain: DAGVTQSPTHLIKTRGQQVTLRCSPISGHKSVSWYQQVLGQGPQFIFQYYEKEERGRGNFPDRFSARQFPNYSSELNVNALLLGDSALYLCASSLTGTSGSGNEQFFGPGTRLTVL.

This chain connects TRBV2 to TRBJ2-3; TRBD2 aligns across 14 bases. This CDR3 is 16 amino acids long. V was pared by 6 bases and J by 1 base, with 3 bases of the junction left unmatched. Germline V lookup: CDR1 SNHLY, CDR2 FYNNEI. CDR3 amino acids: CASRGTSGGGTDTQYF. CDR3 bases: TGTGCCAGCAGAGGGACTAGCGGGGGAGGCACAGATACGCAGTATTTT. Supplemented by reference TRBV2 and TRBJ2-3, the full variable domain reads EPEVTQTPSHQVTQMGQEVILRCVPISNHLYFYWYRQILGQKVEFLVSFYNNEISEKSEIFDDQFSVERPDGSNFTLKIRSTKLEDSAMYFCASRGTSGGGTDTQYFGPGTRLTVL.

The rearrangement joins TRBV6-4 to TRBJ2-3, with 9 bases lining up with TRBD2. The CDR3 loop spans 15 amino acids. The V and J ends lost 2 bases and 4 bases, in that order; junction bases with no gene match: 4. The germline V gene has CDR1 MRHNA and CDR2 SNTAGT. The CDR3 region has the DNA TGTGCCAGCAGTGACATGGCTAGCGGGGCAGATACGCAGTATTTT. This codes for CASSDMASGADTQYF.

There are many counts of this clonotype. J is TRBJ2-1 and V is TRBV7-3; 7 bases align to TRBD2. Germline CDR1 and CDR2: SGHTA and FQGTGA. V was pared by 3 bases and J by 5 bases, with 4 bases of the junction left unmatched. The CDR3 loop spans 14 amino acids. The CDR3 nucleotides are TGTGCCAGCAGCTTGGGGAGGGAGGACAATGAGCAGTTCTTC. Protein sequence: CASSLGREDNEQFF.

This rearrangement joins TRBV24-1 to TRBJ1-3; D is undetermined. Germline CDR1 KGHDR, CDR2 SFDVKD. The CDR3 consists of 13 residues. Trimming shortened V by 2 bases and J by 2 bases, and 3 bases separated the two germline ends. Here the CDR3 DNA reads TGTGCCACCAGTGATTCCCCTGGAAACACCATATATTTT. It specifies CATSDSPGNTIYF.

This clonotype was found many times. The chain combines TRBV7-3 with TRBJ2-6, with D hard to call. The CDR3 is made up of 16 amino acids. The V end lost 5 bases, the J end lost 0 bases, and 11 bases lay between the germline ends. Germline assignment: CDR1 SGHTA and CDR2 FQGTGA. Written as DNA, the CDR3 is TGTGCCAGCAGCCTATCACCCAACTCTGGGGCCAACGTCCTGACTTTC. Protein: CASSLSPNSGANVLTF.

Ten or more counts support this clonotype. This chain connects TRBV18 to TRBJ1-5; no firm D call. Between the trimmed V and J ends, which lost 3 bases and 1 base, there was a span of 10 bases. This CDR3 has 15 amino acids. Germline V lookup: CDR1 KGHSH, CDR2 LQKENI. The CDR3 sequence is CASSPDGVSNQPQHF. The DNA for the CDR3 is TGTGCCAGCTCACCGGACGGGGTAAGCAATCAGCCCCAGCATTTT.

Judged by abundance, this clonotype is medium-sized. The rearrangement joins TRBV20-1 to TRBJ2-7; D is undetermined. Trimming took 2 bases from V and 3 from J, leaving 5 bases between them. CDR3 length equals 11 residues. The germline V gene has CDR1 DFQATT and CDR2 SNEGSKA (reference sequence). The CDR3: CSARNGYEQYF. The CDR3 DNA reads as TGCAGTGCTAGAAACGGCTACGAGCAGTACTTC.

The sample holds many counts of this clonotype. The CDR3 reads CASSFQPSNQETQYF. The CDR3 DNA follows: TGCGCCAGCAGCTTTCAGCCATCCAACCAAGAGACCCAGTACTTC. The chain uses TRBV5-1 and TRBJ2-5; D is ambiguous. Trimming shortened V by 2 bases and J by 0 bases, and 11 bases separated the two germline ends. Germline lookup yields CDR1 SGHRS and CDR2 YFSETQ. The CDR3 is made up of 15 amino acids.